Below, one T cell receptor (beta chain) is given with its context. This sample is part of a study of T cell changes during pregnancy in multiple sclerosis. The method was immunoSEQ multiplex PCR; TCRdb's version includes in-frame clones alone and lacks a portion of them. The table shows approximately 47,000 clones, with roughly 89% occurring only once. This receptor was taken from a female donor with multiple sclerosis, enrolled in a pregnancy study. The sample was peripheral blood, taken in the first trimester of pregnancy.

CDR3 amino acids: CASSGEYSNQPQHF. CDR3 DNA sequence: TGTGCCAGCAGCGGAGAGTATAGCAATCAGCCCCAGCATTTT. V gene TRBV5-8 combines with J gene TRBJ1-5; D gene unclear. This CDR3 spans 14 amino acids. Germline values: CDR1 SGHTS, CDR2 YDEGEE. The germline V and J ends were trimmed by 4 bases and 0 bases, with 8 bases remaining between them.